These 10 T cell receptor beta chains share one sample of origin, sequenced in a study of blood T cell repertoires in COVID-19. Using immunoSEQ multiplex PCR, the repertoire was profiled, and TCRdb retains in-frame clones only, with some absent. The table shows 310,000 or so clones, with roughly 87% occurring only once. The sample comprised PBMCs or T cells enriched from blood (not recorded which). These receptors all stem from a woman between 18 and 29 years old who had recovered from COVID-19.

This clone was counted once. This chain uses TRBV9 with TRBJ2-1; 12 positions agree with TRBD2. CDR3 length equals 16 residues. J was trimmed by 4 bases and V by 0 bases; bases with no gene match: 2. Germline loops: CDR1 SGDLS, CDR2 YYNGEE. The CDR3 bases are TGTGCCAGCAGCGTAGGAGGACTAGCGGGATACAATGAGCAGTTCTTC. This encodes CASSVGGLAGYNEQFF. The variable domain in full, with the rest retrieved from reference TRBV9 and TRBJ2-1, is DSGVTQTPKHLITATGQRVTLRCSPRSGDLSVYWYQQSLDQGLQFLIQYYNGEERAKGNILERFSAQQFPDLHSELNLSSLELGDSALYFCASSVGGLAGYNEQFFGPGTRLTVL.

This chain links TRBV9 with TRBJ1-3; D is unclear. The CDR3 spans 14 residues. The germline V gene has CDR1 SGDLS and CDR2 YYNGEE. V was pared by 4 bases and J by 0 bases, with 8 bases between. The DNA for the CDR3 is TGTGCCAGCAGCTTAGACTTCTCTGGAAACACCATATATTTT. As protein: CASSLDFSGNTIYF.

The chain couples TRBV19 to TRBJ2-4, with 9 bases identical to TRBD1. The CDR3 spans 16 residues. From germline, CDR1 is LNHDA and CDR2 SQIVND (reference sequence). The J segment lost 0 bases and the V segment lost 5 bases, leaving 5 bases of the junction unmatched. CDR3 residues: CASSPLDRGAKNIQYF. CDR3 in DNA: TGTGCCAGTAGTCCTCTGGACAGGGGAGCCAAAAACATTCAGTACTTC.

The chain links TRBV14 to TRBJ2-1, with TRBD2 matching over 15 bases. V dropped 0 bases and J dropped 9; count of bases not matched to a gene: 15. This CDR3 comprises 20 residues. Germline CDR1 SGHDN, CDR2 FVKESK. CDR3 coding DNA: TGTGCCAGCAGCCAAGAATCGGGCGGACTAGCGGGAGGGCGTTTTGGTGAGCAGTTCTTC. This encodes CASSQESGGLAGGRFGEQFF.

The V gene is TRBV24-1, the J gene TRBJ2-1; 7 nucleotides match TRBD1. This CDR3 has 16 amino acids. With V trimmed by 3 bases and J by 4 bases, 8 bases remained unmatched. Germline CDR1 and CDR2: KGHDR and SFDVKD. The CDR3 nucleotides read TGTGCCACCAGTGATAGAAGGACAGGAATTTACAATGAGCAGTTCTTC. Amino acids: CATSDRRTGIYNEQFF.

This chain connects TRBV28 to TRBJ2-5; 7 nucleotides line up with TRBD2. J was trimmed by 5 bases and V by 3 bases; bases with no gene match: 3. Germline V lookup: CDR1 MDHEN, CDR2 SYDVKM. CDR3 length equals 13 residues. CDR3 DNA: TGTGCCAGCAGTTTGGTGGGGGGGGAGACCCAGTACTTC. Translated, it gives CASSLVGGETQYF.

The chain recombines TRBV7-6 with TRBJ1-1, with 8 positions matching TRBD1. Germline CDR1 and CDR2: SGHVS and FNYEAQ. V was pared by 3 bases and J by 1 base, with 1 base of the junction left unmatched. The CDR3 consists of 14 residues. CDR3 loop: CASSFGQGNTEAFF. CDR3 DNA: TGTGCCAGCAGCTTCGGACAGGGGAACACTGAAGCTTTCTTT.

The J gene is TRBJ2-7, the V gene TRBV6-2 or TRBV6-3; D is unresolved. V gave up 5 bases and J gave up 1 base, with 3 bases separating them. The CDR3 has 11 residues. Looked up from germline, CDR1 is MNHEY and CDR2 is SVGEGT. The CDR3 protein is CASSQSYEQYF. CDR3 bases: TGTGCCAGCAGTCAGTCCTACGAGCAGTACTTC.

V and J are TRBV2 and TRBJ2-7, with TRBD1 matching 10 bases. The J segment lost 3 bases and the V segment lost 4 bases, leaving 3 bases of the junction unmatched. CDR1 is SNHLY and CDR2 is FYNNEI in the germline V gene. The CDR3 is 14 residues long. CDR3 residues: CASSGDRGIYEQYF. CDR3 nucleotide sequence: TGTGCCAGCAGTGGGGACAGGGGAATCTACGAGCAGTACTTC.

The V and J genes are TRBV28 and TRBJ1-5, with D maybe TRBD1 (6 bases). Germline V CDR1 and CDR2: MDHEN, SYDVKM. The CDR3 runs to 13 residues. Trimming removed 5 bases at V and 10 bases at J, with 15 bases between. For the CDR3, the DNA is TGTGCCAGCAGTAGTGGCAGGGGAAGACCCCAGCATTTT. This codes for CASSSGRGRPQHF.